These T cell receptor beta chains were read from a single sample in a study of circulating tumor DNA in untreated peripheral T-cell lymphoma. Generated by immunoSEQ multiplex PCR, the TCRdb table keeps only in-frame clones and is missing some. Of some 8,700 clones listed, 65% to 85% are singletons. The sequenced sample consisted of tumor tissue. Every receptor here comes from a human donor with peripheral T-cell lymphoma. The CDR3 runs from the conserved cysteine through the conserved F or W. The D gene is left open where the match is weak. Clone size is stated in some rows and not others, as once, few, many or a class when expanded.

J: TRBJ1-2
size: NA
length: 14
V: TRBV18
D: NA
DNA: TGTGCCAGTTCACTGGAGGGGCGGGACTATGGCTACACCTTC
CDR3: CASSLEGRDYGYTF

J: TRBJ2-1
size: NA
length: 12
V: TRBV4-1
D: NA
DNA: TGCGCCAGCAGCTCTGGGGGGTTTGAGCAGTTCTTC
CDR3: CASSSGGFEQFF

J: TRBJ2-5
size: few
length: 12
V: TRBV19
D: NA
DNA: TGTGCCAGTAGGTCACCGAGGGGGACCCAGTACTTC
CDR3: CASRSPRGTQYF

J: TRBJ2-7
size: NA
length: 14
V: TRBV15
D: NA
DNA: TGTGCCACCAGCAGGGCCTCGACAGTCCACGAGCAGTACTTC
CDR3: CATSRASTVHEQYF

J: TRBJ1-2
size: NA
length: 15
V: TRBV19
D: NA
DNA: TGTGCCAGTAGAAGCTCGGACCGCAGGAGCTATGGCTACACCTTC
CDR3: CASRSSDRRSYGYTF

J: TRBJ1-1
size: NA
length: 12
V: TRBV6-8
D: NA
DNA: TGTGCCAGCACTAACCCTAGGACTGAAGCTTTCTTT
CDR3: CASTNPRTEAFF

J: TRBJ2-2
size: NA
length: 13
V: TRBV10-1
D: NA
DNA: TGCGCCAGCCGACTTCTTTCAGGGGGGGAGCTGTTTTTT
CDR3: CASRLLSGGELFF

J: TRBJ2-2
size: few
length: 15
V: TRBV19
D: TRBD1
DNA: TGTGCCAGTAGTCGGAGGACAGGGGGCACCGGGGAGCTGTTTTTT
CDR3: CASSRRTGGTGELFF

J: TRBJ1-1
size: few
length: 15
V: TRBV19
D: NA
DNA: TGTGCCAGTAGTATAGAAGGGCCCTCGAACACTGAAGCTTTCTTT
CDR3: CASSIEGPSNTEAFF

J: TRBJ1-3
size: NA
length: 17
V: TRBV4-1
D: NA
DNA: TGCGCCAGCAGCCAAGGTTTTTCACTTCACTCTGGAAACACCATATATTTT
CDR3: CASSQGFSLHSGNTIYF

J: TRBJ2-7
size: NA
length: 11
V: TRBV12-5
D: NA
DNA: TGTGCTAGTGGTTTGGGGTACGAGCAGTATTTC
CDR3: CASGLGYEQYF

J: TRBJ1-1
size: NA
length: 13
V: TRBV27
D: NA
DNA: TGTGCCAGCAGTTACTCGAAGTCTACTGAAGCTTTCTTT
CDR3: CASSYSKSTEAFF

J: TRBJ2-1
size: NA
length: 15
V: TRBV18
D: NA
DNA: TGTGCCAGCTCACCTTCAATAAGCTCCTACAATGAGCAGTTCTTC
CDR3: CASSPSISSYNEQFF

J: TRBJ1-6
size: NA
length: 15
V: TRBV6-8
D: TRBD1
DNA: TGTGCCAGCACACCGACCGGGACAGGGGGAGCACCCCTCCACTTT
CDR3: CASTPTGTGGAPLHF

J: TRBJ2-2
size: NA
length: 17
V: TRBV5-1
D: NA
DNA: TGCGCCAGCAGCTTGGTAGAGGGCCGGGTTGGCACCGGGGAGCTGTTTTTT
CDR3: CASSLVEGRVGTGELFF

J: TRBJ1-5
size: NA
length: 14
V: TRBV11-3
D: NA
DNA: TGTGCCAGCAGCCGAGGGATCGGTCTCGTGACCCAGCATTTT
CDR3: CASSRGIGLVTQHF

J: TRBJ1-1
size: NA
length: 15
V: TRBV15
D: NA
DNA: TGTGCCACCAGCAGAGACAGGAATCTGAACACTGAAGCTTTCTTT
CDR3: CATSRDRNLNTEAFF

J: TRBJ1-2
size: NA
length: 15
V: TRBV23-1
D: NA
DNA: TGCGCCAGCAGCCAAGATCGGCAGCCTAACTATGGCTACACCTTC
CDR3: CASSQDRQPNYGYTF

J: TRBJ1-1
size: NA
length: 15
V: TRBV18
D: NA
DNA: TGTGCCAGCTCACCTTCCCGTGGGCTGAACACTGAAGCTTTCTTT
CDR3: CASSPSRGLNTEAFF

J: TRBJ1-3
size: NA
length: 13
V: TRBV19
D: NA
DNA: TGTGCCAGTAGTACTGCTTATGGAAACACCATATATTTT
CDR3: CASSTAYGNTIYF

J: TRBJ1-1
size: NA
length: 14
V: TRBV6-8
D: NA
DNA: TGTGCCAGCAGTTACTGGGGCGCGAACACTGAAGCTTTCTTT
CDR3: CASSYWGANTEAFF

J: TRBJ1-5
size: NA
length: 16
V: TRBV19
D: NA
DNA: TGTGCCAGTAGTATCTTGGGGGAAGGAGGCAATCAGCCCCAGCATTTT
CDR3: CASSILGEGGNQPQHF

J: TRBJ1-1
size: NA
length: 16
V: TRBV6-8
D: NA
DNA: TGTGCCAGCAGTTACGGGACGGATTGGATGAACACTGAAGCTTTCTTT
CDR3: CASSYGTDWMNTEAFF

J: TRBJ2-7
size: NA
length: 18
V: TRBV4-1
D: NA
DNA: TGCGCCAGCAGCCATGTCGCACCGTCCGGCGGCATTTCCTACGAGCAGTACTTC
CDR3: CASSHVAPSGGISYEQYF

J: TRBJ1-1
size: NA
length: 16
V: TRBV6-8
D: NA
DNA: TGTGCCAGCAGAAGAACAGGGATTCCTATGAACACTGAAGCTTTCTTT
CDR3: CASRRTGIPMNTEAFF

J: TRBJ2-7
size: NA
length: 15
V: TRBV19
D: TRBD1
DNA: TGTGCCAGTAGCCTAGGGACAGGGGTATCCTACGAGCAGTACTTC
CDR3: CASSLGTGVSYEQYF

J: TRBJ1-2
size: NA
length: 14
V: TRBV15
D: TRBD1
DNA: TGTGCCACCAGCGGAAAGGACAGGGGGGATGGCTACACCTTC
CDR3: CATSGKDRGDGYTF

J: TRBJ1-1
size: few
length: 13
V: TRBV29-1
D: NA
DNA: TGCAGCGTTGAAATGACAGCTAACACTGAAGCTTTCTTT
CDR3: CSVEMTANTEAFF

J: TRBJ1-2
size: NA
length: 15
V: TRBV19
D: TRBD1
DNA: TGTGCCAGTAGTCTCCAGACAGGGGGCATGGATGGCTACACCTTC
CDR3: CASSLQTGGMDGYTF

J: TRBJ2-5
size: NA
length: 14
V: TRBV10-2
D: NA
DNA: TGCGCCAGCAGTGAGCTCCAGGGGAAGGAGACCCAGTACTTC
CDR3: CASSELQGKETQYF

J: TRBJ2-3
size: NA
length: 12
V: TRBV6-8
D: NA
DNA: TGTGCCAGCAGTCGCCTCACAGATACGCAGTATTTT
CDR3: CASSRLTDTQYF

J: TRBJ1-2
size: NA
length: 15
V: TRBV15
D: NA
DNA: TGTGCCACCAGCAGAGATGCGTCAGAGTCCTATGGCTACACCTTC
CDR3: CATSRDASESYGYTF

J: TRBJ1-3
size: NA
length: 14
V: TRBV1
D: NA
DNA: TGCGCCAGCAGCCAAGACAGGGCTGGAAACACCATATATTTT
CDR3: CASSQDRAGNTIYF

J: TRBJ1-1
size: NA
length: 14
V: TRBV19
D: NA
DNA: TGTGCCAGTAGTATGGGCAGGGCGAACACTGAAGCTTTCTTT
CDR3: CASSMGRANTEAFF

J: TRBJ2-4
size: NA
length: 15
V: TRBV6-8
D: NA
DNA: TGTGCCAGCAGTTACTCTAAATCAGCCAAAAACATTCAGTACTTC
CDR3: CASSYSKSAKNIQYF

J: TRBJ1-2
size: NA
length: 16
V: TRBV19
D: NA
DNA: TGTGCCAGTAGTATAGGAGGAGGGGCTGCTAACTATGGCTACACCTTC
CDR3: CASSIGGGAANYGYTF

J: TRBJ2-7
size: NA
length: 11
V: TRBV19
D: NA
DNA: TGTGCCAGTAGTACACGGGGAGAGCAGTACTTC
CDR3: CASSTRGEQYF

J: TRBJ1-1
size: NA
length: 13
V: TRBV2
D: NA
DNA: TGTGCCAGCTCTCTGGAGGGGAACACTGAAGCTTTCTTT
CDR3: CASSLEGNTEAFF

J: TRBJ1-4
size: NA
length: 16
V: TRBV6-8
D: NA
DNA: TGTGCCAGCCTCCTCCAACCCCTTGCAACTAATGAAAAACTGTTTTTT
CDR3: CASLLQPLATNEKLFF

J: TRBJ1-1
size: NA
length: 14
V: TRBV29-1
D: NA
DNA: TGCAGCGTTGAATGGGCCGGGAGGAACACTGAAGCTTTCTTT
CDR3: CSVEWAGRNTEAFF

J: TRBJ1-2
size: NA
length: 17
V: TRBV11-3
D: NA
DNA: TGTGCCAGCAGCTTAGATTGGTCGGGACGACTTAACTATGGCTACACCTTC
CDR3: CASSLDWSGRLNYGYTF

J: TRBJ1-4
size: NA
length: 14
V: TRBV6-8
D: TRBD1
DNA: TGTGCCAGCAGTCCGGACAGGGTGGTTAGGGAACTGTTTTTT
CDR3: CASSPDRVVRELFF

J: TRBJ2-1
size: NA
length: 13
V: TRBV10-3
D: NA
DNA: TGTGCCATCAGTGAGTCGGTTTATAATGAGCAGTTCTTC
CDR3: CAISESVYNEQFF

J: TRBJ1-1
size: NA
length: 14
V: TRBV12-5
D: NA
DNA: TGTGCCAGCGAAGCCCCACAGGCGAACACTGAAGCTTTCTTT
CDR3: CASEAPQANTEAFF

J: TRBJ1-2
size: NA
length: 16
V: TRBV6-7
D: TRBD1
DNA: TGTGCCAGCAGTGATAAACAGAAGGGAAGGGACAGGGGCTACACCTTC
CDR3: CASSDKQKGRDRGYTF